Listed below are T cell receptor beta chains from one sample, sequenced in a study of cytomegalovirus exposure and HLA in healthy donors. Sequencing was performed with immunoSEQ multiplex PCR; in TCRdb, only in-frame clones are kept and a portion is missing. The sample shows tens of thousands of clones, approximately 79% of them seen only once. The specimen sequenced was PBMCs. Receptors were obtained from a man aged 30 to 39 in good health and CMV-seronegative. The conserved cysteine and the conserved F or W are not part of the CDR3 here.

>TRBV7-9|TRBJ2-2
ASSYGQSTGELF
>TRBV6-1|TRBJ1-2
ASTQRGGAFYGYT
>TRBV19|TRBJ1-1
ASTIWAQGNTEAF
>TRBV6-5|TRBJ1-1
ASSYEGQISTEAF
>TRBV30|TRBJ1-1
AWGQGEAF
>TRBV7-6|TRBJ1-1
ASSLVQEHSAEAF
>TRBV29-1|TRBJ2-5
SVELVKTQY
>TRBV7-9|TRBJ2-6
ASSFSETHYGANVLT
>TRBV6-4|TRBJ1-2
ASSSTGGLGYT
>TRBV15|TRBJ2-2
ATSGGQGVTGELF
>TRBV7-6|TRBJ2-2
ASSPGGGSINTGELF
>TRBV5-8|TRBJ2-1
ASSGQLYNEQF
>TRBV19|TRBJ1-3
ASSPDSRSGNTIY
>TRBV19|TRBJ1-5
ASSSQGAQPQH
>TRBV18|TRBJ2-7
ASSPRDTRGSGLIYEQY
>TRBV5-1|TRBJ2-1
ASSPGLAGGGSSYNEQF
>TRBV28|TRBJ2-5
ASIGGLGTQY
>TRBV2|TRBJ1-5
ASRYSGPQH
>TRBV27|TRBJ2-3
ASSPFGRGEVADTQY
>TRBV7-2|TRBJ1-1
ASSLVEGVDTEAF
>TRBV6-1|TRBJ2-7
ASTPLGGGYEQY
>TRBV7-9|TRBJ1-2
ASLDRVGGYT
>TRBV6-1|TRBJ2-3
ASSVQGKNTDTQY
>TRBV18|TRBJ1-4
ASSRTRGREKLF
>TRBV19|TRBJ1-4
ASANREFNEKLF
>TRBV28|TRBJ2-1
ASSWGGRGYNEQF
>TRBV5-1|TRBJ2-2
ASSLDRGTGELF
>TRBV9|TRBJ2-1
ASSVVNNEQF
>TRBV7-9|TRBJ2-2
ASSFDYLTGELF
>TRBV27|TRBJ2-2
ASSPNYNTGELF
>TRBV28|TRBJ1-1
ASSLDPGGRTEAF
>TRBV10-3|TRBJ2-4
AISDDSVKNIQY
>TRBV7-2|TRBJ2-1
ASSLVAGGEGYNEQF
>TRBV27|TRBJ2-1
ASSPLAERSYNEQF
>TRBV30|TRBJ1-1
AWSGGHLNTEAF
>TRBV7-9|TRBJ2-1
ASILASSYNEQF
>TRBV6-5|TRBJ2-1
ASSPSITYNEQF
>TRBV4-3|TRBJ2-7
ASSQEGGPYEQY
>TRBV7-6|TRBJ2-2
ASSPPGTPNTGELF
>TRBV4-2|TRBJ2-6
ASSQDYRGYAGANVLT
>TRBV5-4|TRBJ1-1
ASSSPTGVNTEAF
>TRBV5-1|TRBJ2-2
ATKAGGTANTGELF
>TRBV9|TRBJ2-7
ASSPGLAGGPYEQY
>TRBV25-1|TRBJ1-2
ASSDQGRGYT
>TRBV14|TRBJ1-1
ASSQDRASRKAF
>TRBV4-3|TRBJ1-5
ASSQGTGNGHQPQH
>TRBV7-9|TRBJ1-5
ASSLQQGASQPQH
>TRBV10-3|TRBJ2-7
AISDQVAAYEQY
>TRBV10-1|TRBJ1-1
ASSVAGLGMNTEAF
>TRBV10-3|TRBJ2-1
AISNVSNEQF
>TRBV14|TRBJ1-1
ASSLRGGGEAF
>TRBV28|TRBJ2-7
ASTPAGGTDSYEQY
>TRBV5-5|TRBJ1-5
ASSLGVRGDQPQH
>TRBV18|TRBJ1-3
ASSPFFGTGGTVTPGNTIY
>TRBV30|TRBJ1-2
AWSWGPDYGYT
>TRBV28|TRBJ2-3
ASRPTPGTVHIDTQY
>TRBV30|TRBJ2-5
AWSSGQWGTQY